This T cell receptor (beta chain) comes out of a study of blood T cell repertoires in COVID-19. The overall study: The origin of the acute and convalescent COVID-19 samples was the United States, Italy and Spain. Nucleic acid was either cDNA or gDNA, and it came from T cells, B-cell-depleted T cells, or PBMCs.

The V and J ends lost 2 bases and 2 bases, in that order; junction bases with no gene match: 14. Germline loops: CDR1 SGHNT, CDR2 YYREEE (reference sequence). CDR3 length equals 19 residues. In the original processing: Amplification from reference gene primers served as the basis for estimated nucleated cell counts. This table comes from immunoSEQ multiplex PCR, and its TCRdb copy is limited to in-frame clones, with some not included. The DNA gave D and trimming, while V, J and clone size come from that table. Of around 31,000 clones in the sample, roughly 89% are singletons; the top ten hold under 30%.

The sequenced material came from peripheral blood. The chain links TRBV5-4 to TRBJ1-3, with TRBD1 matching 9 bases. The sequence was obtained from a man older than 75 with acute or convalescent COVID-19. Written as DNA, the CDR3 is TGTGCCAGCAGCTTTTGGGGGACAGGGCCACAGGGAACTGGAAACACCATATATTTT. Amino acids: CASSFWGTGPQGTGNTIYF. Supplemented by reference TRBV5-4 and TRBJ1-3, the full variable domain reads ETGVTQSPTHLIKTRGQQVTLRCSSQSGHNTVSWYQQALGQGPQFIFQYYREEENGRGNFPPRFSGLQFPNYSSELNVNALELDDSALYLCASSFWGTGPQGTGNTIYFGEGSWLTVV.